A selection of T cell receptor beta chains follows, all from one sample in a study of T cells during gluten challenge in celiac disease. One entry per CDR3 protein results from TCRdb running MiXCR on the single-cell sequencing reads. The data show around 120 distinct CDR3 sequences, less than 45% seen once. Sequencing used gluten-specific CD4+ T cells sorted from the duodenum using tetramers, obtained at baseline or on day 14 of gluten challenge (not recorded which). The receptors derive from a female donor with celiac disease. Each CDR3 is given with its conserved first and last residue. D genes are given only for firm matches. Part of the rows lack a size; the others show once, few, many or a class for expanded clones.

J gene | V gene | clone size | D gene | CDR3 protein | CDR3 DNA
TRBJ2-6 | TRBV12-3/TRBV12-4 | hyperexpanded | . | CASSPGLLSSGANVLTF | TGTGCCAGCAGCCCCGGACTATTGAGCTCTGGGGCCAACGTCCTGACTTTC
TRBJ2-3 | TRBV7-2 | . | . | CASSVWSTDTQYF | TGTGCCAGCAGCGTCTGGTCAACAGATACGCAGTATTTT
TRBJ2-1 | TRBV7-7 | hyperexpanded | . | CASSWDRDNEQFF | TGTGCTAGCAGCTGGGACCGGGACAATGAGCAGTTCTTC
TRBJ2-1 | TRBV7-3 | . | . | CASSSYGGLGGVRDEQFF | TGTGCCAGCAGCTCTTATGGGGGGTTGGGGGGAGTCAGGGATGAGCAGTTCTTC
TRBJ1-1 | TRBV5-1 | hyperexpanded | . | CASSLGGMNTEAFF | TGCGCCAGCAGCTTGGGGGGCATGAACACTGAAGCTTTCTTT
TRBJ2-4 | TRBV19 | hyperexpanded | . | CASSPGRLIAKNIQYF | TGTGCCAGTAGTCCCGGGCGGCTGATAGCCAAAAACATTCAGTACTTC
TRBJ1-1 | TRBV6-5 | hyperexpanded | TRBD1 | CASRTGRNTEAFF | TGTGCCAGCAGGACAGGGCGCAACACTGAAGCTTTCTTT
TRBJ2-1 | TRBV4-3 | . | TRBD2 | CASSQDVGSGGLSYNEQFF | TGCGCCAGCAGCCAAGATGTCGGTAGCGGGGGTCTTTCCTACAATGAGCAGTTCTTC
TRBJ2-7 | TRBV11-2 | large | . | CASSLGLTWGDAYEQYF | TGTGCCAGCAGCTTAGGATTAACGTGGGGGGACGCCTACGAGCAGTACTTC
TRBJ1-3 | TRBV7-8 | hyperexpanded | . | CASSAPSGNTIYF | TGTGCCAGCAGCGCGCCCTCTGGAAACACCATATATTTT
TRBJ2-1 | TRBV7-8 | . | . | CASSEYNEQFF | TGTGCCAGCAGCGAGTACAATGAGCAGTTCTTC
TRBJ1-6 | TRBV5-1 | . | . | CASSLGASDSPLHF | TGCGCCAGCAGCTTGGGTGCGTCGGATTCACCCCTCCACTTT
TRBJ1-5 | TRBV2 | few | . | CASSEQGNQPQHF | TGTGCCAGCAGTGAGCAGGGAAATCAGCCCCAGCATTTT
TRBJ2-7 | TRBV7-2 | . | TRBD2 | CASSLRASGGHEQYF | TGTGCCAGCAGCTTACGGGCTAGCGGGGGCCACGAGCAGTACTTC
TRBJ2-2 | TRBV6-1 | few | . | CASQGLSTDTGELFF | TGTGCCAGCCAGGGCCTTTCGACGGACACCGGGGAGCTGTTTTTT
TRBJ1-6 | TRBV4-3 | hyperexpanded | TRBD1 | CASSLGQATPLHF | TGCGCCAGCAGCCTGGGACAGGCAACACCCCTCCACTTT
TRBJ1-6 | TRBV27 | hyperexpanded | . | CASSPRPVGVTNSPLHF | TGTGCCAGCAGCCCGCGGCCGGTGGGGGTAACTAATTCACCCCTCCACTTT
TRBJ1-1 | TRBV4-3 | hyperexpanded | TRBD1 | CASSRGQGATEAFF | TGCGCCAGCAGCCGGGGACAGGGAGCCACTGAAGCTTTCTTT
TRBJ2-1 | TRBV11-2 | . | . | CASSLGWLRVEQFF | TGTGCCAGCAGCTTAGGCTGGCTTCGGGTTGAGCAGTTCTTC
TRBJ2-6 | TRBV7-2 | hyperexpanded | . | CASRRDSGANVLTF | TGTGCCAGCAGGAGGGACTCTGGGGCCAACGTCCTGACTTTC
TRBJ1-5 | TRBV2 | . | . | CASAERGGTQHF | TGTGCCAGCGCCGAAAGGGGGGGGACCCAGCATTTT
TRBJ2-5 | TRBV4-2 | once | . | CASSQVSGGAYQETQYF | TGTGCCAGCAGCCAAGTAAGTGGCGGGGCCTACCAAGAGACCCAGTACTTC
TRBJ2-5 | TRBV5-1 | . | . | CASSWEGETQYF | TGCGCCAGCAGCTGGGAAGGGGAGACCCAGTACTTC
TRBJ1-5 | TRBV12-3/TRBV12-4 | hyperexpanded | . | CASSLGADQPQHF | TGTGCCAGCAGTCTGGGGGCCGATCAGCCCCAGCATTTT
TRBJ1-2 | TRBV29-1 | few | . | CSVEGGDYGYTF | TGCAGCGTCGAGGGGGGGGACTATGGCTACACCTTC
TRBJ1-1 | TRBV19 | . | TRBD1 | CASSATGGQMNTEAFF | TGTGCCAGTAGTGCCACAGGGGGCCAGATGAACACTGAAGCTTTCTTT
TRBJ1-2 | TRBV20-1 | . | TRBD1 | CSASKGLGQGAGGYTF | TGCAGTGCTAGTAAAGGTCTCGGACAGGGGGCAGGTGGCTACACCTTC
TRBJ2-1 | TRBV7-6 | hyperexpanded | . | CASSFGGYNEQFF | TGTGCCAGCAGCTTCGGCGGCTACAATGAGCAGTTCTTC
TRBJ2-5 | TRBV7-9 | large | . | CASSFDTGGETQYF | TGTGCCAGCAGCTTCGATACCGGAGGTGAGACCCAGTACTTC
TRBJ2-3 | TRBV5-1 | . | . | CSSISGAGLSDTQYF | TGCTCCAGCATCTCAGGTGCCGGATTGTCAGATACTCAGTATTTT
TRBJ1-6 | TRBV6-5 | hyperexpanded | TRBD1 | CASWDRGTSPLHF | TGTGCCAGCTGGGACAGGGGGACTTCACCCCTCCACTTT
TRBJ1-5 | TRBV2 | . | . | CASTERGGGAQHF | TGTGCCAGCACCGAAAGGGGGGGGGGGGCCCAGCATTTT
TRBJ1-1 | TRBV20-1 | . | . | CSAALQTNTEAFF | TGCAGTGCCGCCCTGCAGACGAACACTGAAGCTTTCTTT
TRBJ2-7 | TRBV6-2/TRBV6-3 | hyperexpanded | . | CASRRGLPTFSYEQYF | TGTGCCAGCAGAAGAGGACTCCCGACCTTCTCCTACGAGCAGTACTTC
TRBJ2-1 | TRBV12-3/TRBV12-4 | hyperexpanded | TRBD1 | CASSTNDRGSPEQFF | TGTGCCAGCAGTACCAACGACAGGGGATCACCTGAGCAGTTCTTC
TRBJ1-1 | TRBV6-5 | once | . | CASRSTSRGRTEAFF | TGTGCCAGCAGGTCAACCTCACGGGGAAGAACTGAAGCTTTCTTT